This TCR beta chain is from a study of cytomegalovirus exposure and HLA in healthy donors. The PCR was carried out with 60 Vbeta primers and 13 Jbeta primers. The table came from immunoSEQ multiplex PCR; TCRdb's copy has only in-frame clones and leaves some out. This table has 130,000 or so clones, about four fifths appearing once. Germline CDR1 is SGHVS and CDR2 is FNYEAQ. The CDR3 is 15 residues long. The V and J ends lost 6 bases and 0 bases, in that order; junction bases with no gene match: 7. The TCR sequence derives from a man aged 25 to 40 in good health and CMV-seronegative. The chain recombines TRBV7-6 with TRBJ1-1, with 7 bases matching TRBD1. Sequenced input: PBMCs. Here the CDR3 reads CASSLRTGLNTEAFF. The CDR3 DNA reads TGTGCCAGCAGTTTACGGACAGGATTGAACACTGAAGCTTTCTTT.